These 17 T cell receptor beta chains were sequenced from one sample in a study of T cell changes during pregnancy in multiple sclerosis. The method was immunoSEQ multiplex PCR; TCRdb's version includes in-frame clones alone and lacks a portion of them. Seen here are about 8,500 clones, 70% to 90% observed once, and the top ten hold roughly 10%. Source: CD8+ T cells from peripheral blood mononuclear cells, taken in the first trimester of pregnancy. These receptors were collected from a female donor in good health, enrolled as a control in a pregnancy study.

This clone was detected once. The chain couples TRBV6-5 to TRBJ1-6; D is ambiguous. The V gene lost 2 bases and the J gene lost 0 bases, with 5 bases spanning the gap. The CDR3 consists of 15 residues. CDR1 and CDR2 (germline): MNHEY, SVGAGI. The CDR3 bases are TGTGCCAGCAGTTACCGGGGCTCCTATAATTCACCCCTCCACTTT. Protein product: CASSYRGSYNSPLHF.

The chain joins TRBV25-1 to TRBJ2-2; D is perhaps TRBD1 (5 bases). The V gene's germline CDR1 is MGHDK and CDR2 SYGVNS. V dropped 6 bases and J dropped 13 bases, with 15 bases sitting between them. The CDR3 runs 12 residues. The CDR3 sequence: CASRGAAAGLFF. DNA for the CDR3: TGTGCCAGCAGAGGGGCTGCTGCTGGGCTGTTTTTT.

The CDR3 DNA is TGTGCCAGCAGCCCCCCAGGGATCTACGAGCAGTACTTC. Translation: CASSPPGIYEQYF. The genes are TRBV27 and TRBJ2-7; D may be TRBD1 (5 bases). Germline V gene sequence: CDR1 MNHEY, CDR2 SMNVEV (reference sequence). The V end was cut by 6 bases, the J end by 3 bases, with 12 bases between. The CDR3 is made up of 13 amino acids.

A few counts support this clone. The chain recombines TRBV9 with TRBJ2-7; a possible D gene is TRBD1 (6 bases). Germline V CDR1 and CDR2: SGDLS, YYNGEE. The CDR3 runs 14 residues. V was trimmed by 4 bases and J by 2 bases, leaving 13 bases between them. CDR3 amino acids: CASSSGTIPYEQYF. CDR3 nucleotides: TGTGCCAGCAGCTCCGGGACAATCCCCTACGAGCAGTACTTC.

The rearrangement uses TRBV19 and TRBJ2-1, with TRBD2 matching 11 bases. Unmatched junction bases numbered 2, after V lost 4 bases and J lost 3 bases. The CDR3 totals 15 residues. The germline gives CDR1 LNHDA, CDR2 SQIVND (reference sequence). CDR3 loop: CASSTGTSGYNEQFF. The CDR3 region has the DNA TGTGCCAGTAGTACCGGGACTAGCGGCTACAATGAGCAGTTCTTC.

V is TRBV6-4 and J is TRBJ2-3, with 10 bases fitting TRBD2. The CDR3 consists of 15 residues. Germline V gives CDR1 MRHNA, CDR2 SNTAGT. V shed 5 bases, J shed 1 base, and the junction held 3 bases outside the gene matches. The CDR3 sequence is CASSPAGGGTDTQYF. In DNA form, the CDR3 reads TGTGCCAGCAGTCCAGCGGGAGGGGGCACAGATACGCAGTATTTT.

The chain has TRBV7-3 and TRBJ2-1; TRBD1 matches 9 bases. The CDR3 sequence is 15 residues long. Germline CDR1 SGHTA, CDR2 FQGTGA. Trimming cost V 4 bases and J 7 bases; bases outside gene matches: 8. The CDR3 reads CASSSPGQGGNEQFF. The CDR3 DNA reads TGTGCCAGCAGCTCACCGGGACAGGGCGGAAATGAGCAGTTCTTC.

Concerning this clone itself: This specimen includes other DNA sequences encoding the same CDR3. The chain links TRBV6-4 to TRBJ2-1; TRBD2 might be the D (5 bases). CDR3 length: 15 residues. Between the trimmed V and J ends, which lost 0 bases and 0 bases, there was a span of 6 bases. Germline values: CDR1 MRHNA, CDR2 SNTAGT. CDR3 sequence (DNA): TGTGCCAGCAGTGACTCGAGCGGCTCCTACAATGAGCAGTTCTTC. Translation gives CASSDSSGSYNEQFF.

The rearrangement links TRBV4-2 to TRBJ2-7, with 8 bases lining up with TRBD1. With V trimmed by 0 bases and J by 6 bases, 4 bases remained unmatched. The CDR3 is 14 amino acids. Germline CDR1 and CDR2: LGHNA and YNFKEQ. CDR3 sequence reads: CASSQETGTGEQYF. The DNA for the CDR3 is TGTGCCAGCAGCCAAGAGACAGGGACAGGCGAGCAGTACTTC.

The CDR3 DNA reads TGCGCCAGCAGCCAAGTAGTGGGGGCGGACTATGGCTACACCTTC. Protein product: CASSQVVGADYGYTF. This chain links TRBV4-1 with TRBJ1-2; a weak D match, TRBD1 (6 bases). Trimming removed 1 base from V and 3 bases from J, with 12 bases in between. The V gene's germline CDR1 is MGHRA and CDR2 YSYEKL. The CDR3 contains 15 residues.

The V call is TRBV7-9, the J call TRBJ1-5; unclear D gene. CDR1 is SEHNR, CDR2 FQNEAQ, per germline (reference sequence). The CDR3 length is 14 residues. The V end lost 5 bases, the J end lost 0 bases, and 8 bases lay between the germline ends. The CDR3 region is CASSRENSNQPQHF. The DNA of the CDR3 is TGTGCCAGCAGCCGGGAGAATAGCAATCAGCCCCAGCATTTT.

This clone showed up just once. The CDR3 here is CASSSTTEPLSGANVLTF. CDR3 DNA: TGTGCCAGCAGTTCGACGACAGAACCCCTCTCTGGGGCCAACGTCCTGACTTTC. The V gene is TRBV28, the J gene TRBJ2-6, with D possibly TRBD1 on 5 matching bases. The CDR3 is made up of 18 amino acids. Germline V lookup: CDR1 MDHEN, CDR2 SYDVKM. Between the trimmed V and J ends, which lost 4 bases and 0 bases, there was a span of 16 bases.

The chain couples TRBV9 to TRBJ2-3; tentatively, D is TRBD2 (5 bases). In germline, CDR1 is SGDLS, CDR2 YYNGEE. The ends were cut back, 0 bases at V and 1 base at J, with 9 bases in the middle. The CDR3 extends over 15 amino acids. CDR3 in DNA: TGTGCCAGCAGCGTAGATAGCGATCGCACAGATACGCAGTATTTT. Translation: CASSVDSDRTDTQYF. Supplemented by reference TRBV9 and TRBJ2-3, the full variable domain reads DSGVTQTPKHLITATGQRVTLRCSPRSGDLSVYWYQQSLDQGLQFLIQYYNGEERAKGNILERFSAQQFPDLHSELNLSSLELGDSALYFCASSVDSDRTDTQYFGPGTRLTVL.

The chain recombines TRBV19 with TRBJ1-6; 7 positions match TRBD1. V lost 5 bases to trimming and J lost 13 bases; unmatched junction nucleotides: 8. The germline V gene has CDR1 LNHDA and CDR2 SQIVND (reference sequence). The CDR3 totals 13 residues. In DNA, the CDR3 is TGTGCCAGTAGTCCCTTTTCAGGGGGGCCCCTCCACTTT. It codes for CASSPFSGGPLHF.

The V gene is TRBV13, the J gene TRBJ1-4; D may be TRBD1 (5 bases). Germline CDR1 reads PRHDT; CDR2 reads FYEKMQ (reference sequence). CDR3 length equals 15 residues. V gave up 5 bases and J gave up 3 bases, with 13 bases separating them. In DNA form, the CDR3 reads TGTGCCAGCAGCGTACGGGGGAGAGCTAATGAAAAACTGTTTTTT. It yields the protein CASSVRGRANEKLFF.

This chain links TRBV6-4 with TRBJ2-1; D is uncertain. The CDR3 runs to 14 residues. V lost 0 bases to trimming and J lost 5 bases, with 8 bases between them. The V gene's germline CDR1 is MRHNA and CDR2 SNTAGT. The CDR3: CASSDSAENNEQFF. DNA for the CDR3: TGTGCCAGCAGTGACTCGGCGGAAAACAATGAGCAGTTCTTC.

This chain joins TRBV15 and TRBJ2-7, with TRBD1 matching 8 bases. The CDR3 is made up of 13 amino acids. After removal of 3 bases from V and 3 bases from J, the junction contained 1 base not matched to a gene. The germline gives CDR1 LNHNV, CDR2 YYDKDF (reference sequence). CDR3: CATSSGQGYEQYF. The CDR3 DNA reads TGTGCCACCAGCAGTGGACAGGGCTACGAGCAGTACTTC. The variable domain in full, with the rest retrieved from reference TRBV15 and TRBJ2-7, is DAMVIQNPRYQVTQFGKPVTLSCSQTLNHNVMYWYQQKSSQAPKLLFHYYDKDFNNEADTPDNFQSRRPNTSFCFLDIRSPGLGDTAMYLCATSSGQGYEQYFGPGTRLTVT.